The next 4 T cell receptor beta chains were all read from a single sample in a study of regulatory T cells in long-lasting Graves disease. Stated time point: newly diagnosed GD, antithyroid drugs for less than 3 months. Following extraction of RNA from PBMCs, that RNA was used to make the TCR library. The authors built TCR beta libraries using iRepertoire HTBI primers and Arm-PCR of CDR3 regions. Via MiXCR, TCRdb re-called the multiplex PCR reads, giving one row per CDR3 protein. The table has approximately 400,000 distinct CDR3 sequences, under 15% seen once. This sample was also put to use in a study of T cells in Graves' hyperthyroidism and ophthalmopathy.

Sequencing was performed on peripheral blood mononuclear cells (PBMCs), taken at new diagnosis, from a patient treated with antithyroid drugs. The receptors shown here come from a woman aged 25 to 39 with Graves disease.

This clonotype was detected ten times or more. This chain connects TRBV13 to TRBJ2-7; TRBD1 is a possible D gene (5 bases). The CDR3 runs to 14 residues. CDR1 is PRHDT and CDR2 is FYEKMQ in the germline V gene (reference sequence). V was clipped by 4 bases and J by 3 bases, with 13 bases between them. CDR3 coding DNA: TGTGCCAGCAGCTCCAGGGATAGGGACTACGAGCAGTACTTC. Translating it yields CASSSRDRDYEQYF. The full variable domain, completed using reference TRBV13 and TRBJ2-7, is AAGVIQSPRHLIKEKRETATLKCYPIPRHDTVYWYQQGPGQDPQFLISFYEKMQSDKGSIPDRFSAQQFSDYHSELNMSSLELGDSALYFCASSSRDRDYEQYFGPGTRLTVT.

The chain uses TRBV5-4 and TRBJ2-4; no clear D. Germline V gene sequence: CDR1 SGHNT, CDR2 YYREEE (reference sequence). This CDR3 has 13 residues. The ends were cut back, 7 bases at V and 3 bases at J, with 11 bases in the middle. The CDR3 bases are TGTGCCAGCGAGGCGTTCGACAAAAACATTCAGTACTTC. This encodes CASEAFDKNIQYF.

In its sample, this clonotype was seen many times. V gene TRBV12-3 or TRBV12-4 combines with J gene TRBJ2-3, with D perhaps matching TRBD2 (6 bases). The CDR3 spans 13 residues. Trimming stripped 3 bases from V and 4 bases from J, with 8 bases between. The CDR3 coding sequence is TGTGCCAGCAGTTTCGGGAGTTCAGATACGCAGTATTTT. It translates to CASSFGSSDTQYF.

This clonotype was seen repeatedly, ten times or more. The gene calls are TRBV30 and TRBJ1-2; D perhaps matches TRBD1 (5 bases). The germline V gene encodes CDR1 GTSNPN and CDR2 SVGIG (reference sequence). CDR3 length equals 14 residues. Trimming stripped 3 bases from V and 4 bases from J, with 15 bases between. The DNA of the CDR3 is TGTGCCTGGAGGGGGGGGTCATCATTCTATGGCTACACCTTC. It specifies CAWRGGSSFYGYTF.